The text below deals with one TCR beta chain. Which antigen it targets is not known. Per-base qualities were not stored, and no clone one base away is much larger. V loses 0 bases of germline sequence and J loses 2 bases, and the interval between the two ends is 8 bases. The germline V gene gives CDR1 as ENHRY and CDR2 as SYGVKD. The CDR3 goes from the cysteine to the phenylalanine over 14 residues. Kept here is only the CDR3 DNA, which spans 42 bases and is read in frame from base 1. Total RNA was isolated from unfractionated whole blood collected in Tempus Blood RNA tubes. About five healthy volunteers were used as TCR sequencing controls and were bled at day 0, 2 weeks and 6 weeks. This entry is derived from a study of human T cells and chemical hapten exposure (dated by TCRdb to about 2021). At the level of the whole study: Libraries were pooled for sequencing, and per-sample TCR yields varied mainly because of small differences in library volumes within the pool. In alopecia patients, the study followed how the peripheral blood TCR repertoire changed in vivo over primary and secondary sensitization to diphenylcyclopropenone (DPC), a hapten. What the study reported, not specific to this receptor: After repeated subsampling, changes were observed in the strength of the expansion versus patch-test correlation and in the threshold at which the correlation became significant. No change with DPC sensitization was found in the number of TCRs above 1 in 1000 frequency, and no evidence of global repertoire structure alterations was found.

During library preparation, unique molecular identifiers were attached to individual cDNA molecules so that TCRs could be counted in a quantitative, reproducible way. For every blood RNA sample, sequencing covered both the TCR alpha and TCR beta chains. Regarding the original processing steps: The median number of TCRs per sample was over 85,000, ranging from about 20,000 to 690,600. V, J and CDR3 annotation of the TCR reads was carried out using the Decombinator software suite. To make PS versus PT1 abundance plots, every sample was subsampled to the same number of TCRs (28,000). Expanded TCRs were defined as absent before sensitization and observed at least eight times at the 2-week time point. The public reads were reprocessed in TCRdb via fastp at Q25 and MiXCR, keeping in-frame beta chains. Rows are combined by CDR3 protein, so each entry shows the most common genes and DNA. In this record, the V and J calls reflect TCRdb's handling and not the investigators' own analysis. The sample data list 95,000 to 150,000 distinct CDR3 sequences, and 8.5% to 9% of these were observed just once. Clones ranked in the top ten supply around 1.5% of the sample.

The TCR sequence derives from a human donor in good health. Some clones in this sample may be carry-over from other donors' samples. Donor details come from another sample of the same person, matched by shared clones. The chain links TRBV10-3 with TRBJ2-7; the D gene identity is not certain. Sequencing used whole blood. The nucleotide sequence is TGTGCCATCAGTGAGTCGGGTGGGACCTACGAGCAGTACTTC. The resulting protein is CAISESGGTYEQYF.